This T cell receptor (beta chain) stems from a study of shared clonotypes between healthy human individuals. Deep was the level at which the assay was run. Assay: immunoSEQ multiplex PCR; the TCRdb copy retains only in-frame clones and omits some. Of 2 million to 2.5 million clones in the sample, over 85% were seen once. With respect to this clone: Its antigen is not identified. The identical CDR3 is also encoded by other nucleotide sequences in the sample.

The V end lost 0 bases, the J end lost 1 base, and 8 bases lay between the germline ends. The CDR3 length is 14 residues. Germline assignment: CDR1 SGHRS and CDR2 YFSETQ. Study outcomes and limitations: The naive CD4 repertoires of a handful of donors were compared, and around 5% of clonotypes were shared.

The sequencing sample was made of naive CD4+ T cells from PBMCs. The subset is: CD45RA+ positively selected. The chain links TRBV5-1 to TRBJ2-7; D is unresolved. The TCR originated in a young man in good health. Some clones in this sample may be carry-over from other donors' samples. The CDR3 DNA reads TGCGCCAGCAGCTTGGTTTCAGGATCCTACGAGCAGTACTTC. Translated: CASSLVSGSYEQYF.